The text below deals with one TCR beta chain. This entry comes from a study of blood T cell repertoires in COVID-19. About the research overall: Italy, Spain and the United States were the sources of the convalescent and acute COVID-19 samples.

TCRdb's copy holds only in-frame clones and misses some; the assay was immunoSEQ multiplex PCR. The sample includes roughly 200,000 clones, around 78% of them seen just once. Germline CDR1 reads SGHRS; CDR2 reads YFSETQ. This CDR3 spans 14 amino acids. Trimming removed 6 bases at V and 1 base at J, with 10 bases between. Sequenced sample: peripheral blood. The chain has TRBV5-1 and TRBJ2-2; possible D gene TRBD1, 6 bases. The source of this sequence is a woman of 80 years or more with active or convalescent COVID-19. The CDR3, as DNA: TGCGCCAGCACGATGACAGGGAACACCGGGGAGCTGTTTTTT. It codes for CASTMTGNTGELFF. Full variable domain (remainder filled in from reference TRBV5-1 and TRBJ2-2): KAGVTQTPRYLIKTRGQQVTLSCSPISGHRSVSWYQQTPGQGLQFLFEYFSETQRNKGNFPGRFSGRQFSNSRSEMNVSTLELGDSALYLCASTMTGNTGELFFGEGSRLTVL.